This entry is about one T cell receptor (beta chain). The antigen is undetermined. This entry comes from a study of blood T cells in healthy people across ages. General study points: Estimates based on one million T cells were treated as lower bounds. Long-lived donors exceeded aged donors in naive CD4+ cells and diversity.

Together with a sample-barcoded 5' primer, a J-beta primer mix was included in a second PCR lasting about 7 to 12 cycles. Each CDR3 protein is one row after TCRdb ran MiXCR on the 5' RACE reads. The sample contains 1,100,000 or so distinct CDR3 sequences, around 45% of which appear only once. This CDR3 spans 19 amino acids. V dropped 0 bases and J dropped 9 bases, with 29 bases sitting between them. Germline-derived CDR1 and CDR2 are LNHNV and YYDKDF (reference sequence). Sequencing was performed on blood. V gene TRBV15 combines with J gene TRBJ2-5; possible D gene TRBD1, 7 bases. This sequence was found in a woman aged 55-70 years in good health. The CDR3 DNA sequence: TGTGCCACCAGCAGAGATTACAGTTTGGGGACAGCCGTACCGGGGGCCCAGTACTTC. It codes for CATSRDYSLGTAVPGAQYF.